Listed here are 17 T cell receptor beta chains from one sample, sequenced in a study of T cell responses to AZD1222 COVID-19 vaccine. Some clones are missing from TCRdb's copy, which holds only in-frame ones; the method was immunoSEQ multiplex PCR. The data show approximately 120,000 clones, approximately 91% seen once. Source: peripheral blood, taken on day 0 of AZD1222 vaccination. These TCRs come from an adult in good health.

This sequence joins TRBV3-1 (or the pseudogene TRBV3-2) and TRBJ1-2; D is uncertain. Germline loops: CDR1 LGHDT, CDR2 YNNKEL (reference sequence). This CDR3 spans 13 amino acids. Trimming took off 1 base at V and 2 bases at J, with 5 bases between the two ends. Here the CDR3 reads CASSQGENYGYTF. The CDR3 nucleotides read TGTGCCAGCAGCCAAGGGGAAAACTATGGCTACACCTTC.

The chain has TRBV5-6 and TRBJ2-1, with 8 nucleotides matching TRBD1. V shed 3 bases, J shed 7 bases, and the junction held 12 bases outside the gene matches. CDR3 length: 16 amino acids. Germline V gene sequence: CDR1 SGHDT, CDR2 YYEEEE. CDR3 sequence reads: CASSSPGQDLGNEQFF. The DNA of the CDR3 is TGTGCCAGCAGCTCCCCGGGACAGGATTTAGGAAATGAGCAGTTCTTC.

The chain carries TRBV11-1 and TRBJ1-6; a possible D gene is TRBD1 (5 bases). V was cut by 1 base and J by 8 bases, with 9 bases left in between. This CDR3 has 14 residues. Germline V gene lookup returns CDR1 SGHAT and CDR2 FQDESV (reference sequence). CDR3: CASSLVGVDSPLHF. CDR3 DNA: TGTGCCAGCAGCTTAGTAGGGGTTGATTCACCCCTCCACTTT.

The gene calls are TRBV5-1 and TRBJ1-4; no definite D call. V lost 4 bases, J lost 4 bases, and 11 bases lay in between. This CDR3 is 14 amino acids long. The germline V gene encodes CDR1 SGHRS and CDR2 YFSETQ. CDR3 residues: CASSVEGGNEKLFF. As DNA, the CDR3 is TGCGCCAGCAGCGTTGAGGGCGGTAATGAAAAACTGTTTTTT.

This chain connects TRBV5-1 to TRBJ2-7, with 8 nucleotides matching TRBD1. V lost 4 bases, J lost 2 bases, and 5 bases stayed unmatched. The germline V gene encodes CDR1 SGHRS and CDR2 YFSETQ. This CDR3 has 14 residues. CDR3 in DNA: TGCGCCAGCAGCGACCAGGGGGCTACCTACGAGCAGTACTTC. Amino acid sequence: CASSDQGATYEQYF.

With respect to this clone: The same CDR3 also results from other DNA sequences found in this sample. The gene calls are TRBV3-1 (or the pseudogene TRBV3-2) and TRBJ1-6; no clear D gene. Trimming removed 0 bases from V and 10 bases from J, with 4 bases in between. This CDR3 comprises 12 residues. Germline V lookup: CDR1 LGHDT, CDR2 YNNKEL (reference sequence). The CDR3 bases are TGTGCCAGCAGCCAAGAGGGCTCACCCCTCCACTTT. Its protein product is CASSQEGSPLHF.

In this sample, this clone turned up once. The chain links TRBV18 to TRBJ2-7, with D tentatively TRBD1 (6 bases). The CDR3 is made up of 13 amino acids. V was shortened by 0 bases and J by 4 bases, with 7 bases between the two germline ends. CDR1 and CDR2 from the germline V gene are KGHSH and LQKENI. For the CDR3, the DNA is TGTGCCAGCTCACCACCACAGGGTTACGAGCAGTACTTC. This sequence encodes CASSPPQGYEQYF.

There are a few counts of this clone. The chain couples TRBV15 to TRBJ1-1; the D is unclear. Germline CDR1 is LNHNV and CDR2 is YYDKDF (reference sequence). The CDR3 contains 13 residues. V dropped 4 bases and J dropped 3 bases, with 9 bases sitting between them. CDR3 in amino acids: CATSTVSDTEAFF. CDR3 DNA sequence: TGTGCCACCAGCACTGTCTCGGACACTGAAGCTTTCTTT.

The rearrangement uses TRBV2 and TRBJ2-1; 9 bases fit TRBD2. V shed 3 bases and J 6 bases; nucleotides not matched to a gene: 3. This CDR3 has 14 amino acids. Germline V lookup: CDR1 SNHLY, CDR2 FYNNEI. The CDR3: CASSEGLAPNEQFF. The CDR3, as DNA: TGTGCCAGCAGTGAGGGACTAGCCCCCAATGAGCAGTTCTTC.

The table lists this clone with a count of one. CDR3 in DNA: TGTGCCAGCAGTGCGGACTGGAGCTATGGCTACACCTTC. Encoded protein: CASSADWSYGYTF. V usage is TRBV25-1 and J usage is TRBJ1-2; D unresolved. CDR3 size: 13 residues. Looked up from germline, CDR1 is MGHDK and CDR2 is SYGVNS. Trimming pared 4 bases from V and 4 bases from J, leaving 10 bases between.

The chain employs TRBV24-1 and TRBJ2-2; D gene unclear. The V end was cut by 5 bases, the J end by 5 bases, with 8 bases between. Germline assignment: CDR1 KGHDR and CDR2 SFDVKD. The CDR3 spans 13 residues. The CDR3 DNA is TGTGCCACCAGTGGTGATGCGACCGGGGAGCTGTTTTTT. Translation gives CATSGDATGELFF.

V usage is TRBV19 and J usage is TRBJ2-7; TRBD2 agrees at 14 bases. The CDR3 is made up of 15 amino acids. The V segment lost 6 bases and the J segment 4 bases; nucleotides outside the gene matches: 5. Germline CDR1 is LNHDA and CDR2 is SQIVND (reference sequence). The CDR3 nucleotides read TGTGCCAGTAGAGGACTAGCGGGAGGTTTATACGAGCAGTACTTC. Protein product: CASRGLAGGLYEQYF.

V is TRBV5-5 and J is TRBJ1-2; 8 bases match TRBD1. This CDR3 region has 14 residues. CDR1 and CDR2 (germline): SGHKS, YYEKEE (reference sequence). The V and J ends lost 4 bases and 4 bases, in that order; junction bases with no gene match: 6. The CDR3 nucleotides are TGTGCCAGCAGCGCGGACAGGGATCTCTATGGCTACACCTTC. This codes for CASSADRDLYGYTF.

The chain carries TRBV5-4 and TRBJ1-5; D is perhaps TRBD1 (6 bases). V was shortened by 0 bases and J by 0 bases, with 13 bases between the two germline ends. The CDR3 spans 17 residues. Germline V gene data show CDR1 as SGHNT and CDR2 as YYREEE (reference sequence). CDR3 sequence reads: CASSLADSGYSNQPQHF. The CDR3 DNA follows: TGTGCCAGCAGCTTGGCGGACAGTGGGTATAGCAATCAGCCCCAGCATTTT.

The chain recombines TRBV12-5 with TRBJ1-3, with D perhaps TRBD1 (6 bases). Germline-derived CDR1 and CDR2 are LGHNT and FRNRAP. The CDR3 spans 15 residues. Trimming pared 6 bases from V and 0 bases from J, leaving 12 bases between. CDR3 sequence (DNA): TGTGCTAGTGGCCGACAGGCAAGCTCTGGAAACACCATATATTTT. This encodes CASGRQASSGNTIYF.

The rearrangement joins TRBV13 to TRBJ2-7; TRBD2 agrees at 10 bases. J was trimmed by 7 bases and V by 5 bases; bases with no gene match: 8. The CDR3 length is 14 residues. The V gene's germline CDR1 is PRHDT and CDR2 FYEKMQ (reference sequence). The CDR3 nucleotides read TGTGCCAGCAGCCTAGCGGGGGCGACTGGGGAGCAGTACTTC. Encoded protein: CASSLAGATGEQYF.

This chain joins TRBV4-3 and TRBJ1-1; TRBD1 matches at 10 bases. V shed 0 bases and J 0 bases; nucleotides not matched to a gene: 10. The CDR3 totals 19 residues. Germline-derived CDR1 and CDR2 are LGHNA and YSLEER. The CDR3 loop reads CASSQDRQGATPMNTEAFF. CDR3 DNA sequence: TGCGCCAGCAGCCAAGATAGACAGGGGGCCACCCCAATGAACACTGAAGCTTTCTTT.